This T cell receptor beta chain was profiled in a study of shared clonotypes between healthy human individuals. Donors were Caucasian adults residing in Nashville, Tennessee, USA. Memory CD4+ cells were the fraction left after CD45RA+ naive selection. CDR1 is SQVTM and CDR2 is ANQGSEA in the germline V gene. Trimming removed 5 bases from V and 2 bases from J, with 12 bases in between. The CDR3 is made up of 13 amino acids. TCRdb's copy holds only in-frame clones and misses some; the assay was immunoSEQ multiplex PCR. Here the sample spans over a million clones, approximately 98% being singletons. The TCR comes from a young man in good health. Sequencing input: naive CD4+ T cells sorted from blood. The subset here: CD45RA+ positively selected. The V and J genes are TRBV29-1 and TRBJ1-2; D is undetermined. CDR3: CSVSGRPNYGYTF. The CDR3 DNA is TGCAGCGTTTCTGGCAGGCCAAACTATGGCTACACCTTC.